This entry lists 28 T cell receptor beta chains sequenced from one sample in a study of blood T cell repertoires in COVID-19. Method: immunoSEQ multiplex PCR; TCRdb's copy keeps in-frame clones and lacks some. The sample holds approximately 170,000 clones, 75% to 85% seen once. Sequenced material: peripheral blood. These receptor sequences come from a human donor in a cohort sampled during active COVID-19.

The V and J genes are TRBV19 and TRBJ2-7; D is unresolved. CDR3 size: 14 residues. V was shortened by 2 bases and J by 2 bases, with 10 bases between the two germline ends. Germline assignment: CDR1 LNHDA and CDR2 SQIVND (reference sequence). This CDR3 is CASSISGQTYEQYF. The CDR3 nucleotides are TGTGCCAGTAGTATAAGTGGGCAGACCTACGAGCAGTACTTC.

The CDR3 DNA reads TGTGCCAGCAGCTTTCACGGGAGGGCCACGGAGACCCAGTACTTC. This encodes CASSFHGRATETQYF. This rearrangement joins TRBV7-9 to TRBJ2-5, with 8 bases identical to TRBD2. The trim removed 3 bases at V and 5 bases at J, leaving 8 bases unmatched. The germline V gene encodes CDR1 SEHNR and CDR2 FQNEAQ (reference sequence). The length of the CDR3 is 15 residues.

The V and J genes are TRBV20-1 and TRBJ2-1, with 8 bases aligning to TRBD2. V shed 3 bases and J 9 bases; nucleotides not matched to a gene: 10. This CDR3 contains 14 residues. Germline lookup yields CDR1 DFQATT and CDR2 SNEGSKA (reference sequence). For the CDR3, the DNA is TGCAGTGCTAGTGGTAGCGGGATCGGCGGTGAGCAGTTCTTC. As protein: CSASGSGIGGEQFF.

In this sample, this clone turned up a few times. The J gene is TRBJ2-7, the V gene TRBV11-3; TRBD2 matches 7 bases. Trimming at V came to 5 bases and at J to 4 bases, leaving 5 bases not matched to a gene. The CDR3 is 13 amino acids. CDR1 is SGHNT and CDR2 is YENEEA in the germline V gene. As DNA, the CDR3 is TGTGCCAGCAGCAAGATCGGGGGGTACGAGCAGTACTTC. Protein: CASSKIGGYEQYF. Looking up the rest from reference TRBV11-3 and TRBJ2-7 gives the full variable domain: EAGVVQSPRYKIIEKKQPVAFWCNPISGHNTLYWYLQNLGQGPELLIRYENEEAVDDSQLPKDRFSAERLKGVDSTLKIQPAELGDSAVYLCASSKIGGYEQYFGPGTRLTVT.

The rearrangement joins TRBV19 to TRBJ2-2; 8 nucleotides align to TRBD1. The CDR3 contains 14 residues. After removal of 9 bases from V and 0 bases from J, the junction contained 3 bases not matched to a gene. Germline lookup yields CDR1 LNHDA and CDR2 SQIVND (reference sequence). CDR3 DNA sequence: TGTGCCAGCCGGACAGGGACGAACACCGGGGAGCTGTTTTTT. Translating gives CASRTGTNTGELFF.

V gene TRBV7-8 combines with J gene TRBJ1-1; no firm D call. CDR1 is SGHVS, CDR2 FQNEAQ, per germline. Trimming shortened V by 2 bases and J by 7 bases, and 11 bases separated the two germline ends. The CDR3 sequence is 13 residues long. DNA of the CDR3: TGTGCCAGCAGCTTACGGGGTGGCGGTGAAGCTTTCTTT. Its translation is CASSLRGGGEAFF.

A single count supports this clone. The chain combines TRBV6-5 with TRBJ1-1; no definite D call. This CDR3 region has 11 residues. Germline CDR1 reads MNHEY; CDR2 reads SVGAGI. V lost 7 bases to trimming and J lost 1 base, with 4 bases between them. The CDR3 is CASNWNTEAFF. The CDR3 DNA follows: TGTGCCAGCAACTGGAACACTGAAGCTTTCTTT.

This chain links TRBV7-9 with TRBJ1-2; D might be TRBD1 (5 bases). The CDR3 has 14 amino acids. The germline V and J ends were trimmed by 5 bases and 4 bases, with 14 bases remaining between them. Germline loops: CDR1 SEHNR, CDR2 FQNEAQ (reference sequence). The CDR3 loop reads CASSPPTDFYGYTF. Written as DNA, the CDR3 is TGTGCCAGCAGCCCACCGACAGACTTCTATGGCTACACCTTC.

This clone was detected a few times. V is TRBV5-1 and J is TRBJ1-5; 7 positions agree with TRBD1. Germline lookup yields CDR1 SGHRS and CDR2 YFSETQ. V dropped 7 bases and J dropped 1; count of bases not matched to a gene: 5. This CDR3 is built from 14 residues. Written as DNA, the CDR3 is TGCGCCAGCTCAGTGACAGGGAGCAATCAGCCCCAGCATTTT. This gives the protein CASSVTGSNQPQHF.

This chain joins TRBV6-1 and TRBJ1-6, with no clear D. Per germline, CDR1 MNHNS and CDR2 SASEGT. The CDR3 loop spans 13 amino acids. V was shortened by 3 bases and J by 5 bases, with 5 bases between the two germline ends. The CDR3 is CASSESNNSPLHF. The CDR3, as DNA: TGTGCCAGCAGTGAGTCCAATAATTCACCCCTCCACTTT.

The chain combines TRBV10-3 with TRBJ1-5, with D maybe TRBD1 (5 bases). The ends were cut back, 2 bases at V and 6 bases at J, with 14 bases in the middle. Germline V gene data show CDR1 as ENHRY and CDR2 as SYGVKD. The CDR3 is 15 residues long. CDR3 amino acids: CAISEGAGTGQPQHF. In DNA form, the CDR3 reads TGTGCCATCAGTGAGGGTGCAGGCACAGGTCAGCCCCAGCATTTT.

CDR3 sequence reads: CASSLALVQVTGELFF. The CDR3 DNA reads TGTGCCAGCAGCTTAGCGTTGGTGCAGGTCACCGGGGAGCTGTTTTTT. V usage is TRBV7-2 and J usage is TRBJ2-2, with D unresolved. CDR1 is SGHTA and CDR2 is FQGNSA in the germline V gene. The V gene lost 0 bases and the J gene lost 4 bases, with 12 bases spanning the gap. This CDR3 is 16 amino acids long.

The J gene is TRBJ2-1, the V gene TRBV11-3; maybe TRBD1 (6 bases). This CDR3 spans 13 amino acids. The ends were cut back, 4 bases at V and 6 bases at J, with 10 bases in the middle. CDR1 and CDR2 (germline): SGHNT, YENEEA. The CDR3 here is CASSSSGVNEQFF. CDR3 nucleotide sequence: TGTGCCAGCAGCTCCTCAGGGGTCAATGAGCAGTTCTTC. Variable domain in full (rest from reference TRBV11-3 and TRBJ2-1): EAGVVQSPRYKIIEKKQPVAFWCNPISGHNTLYWYLQNLGQGPELLIRYENEEAVDDSQLPKDRFSAERLKGVDSTLKIQPAELGDSAVYLCASSSSGVNEQFFGPGTRLTVL.

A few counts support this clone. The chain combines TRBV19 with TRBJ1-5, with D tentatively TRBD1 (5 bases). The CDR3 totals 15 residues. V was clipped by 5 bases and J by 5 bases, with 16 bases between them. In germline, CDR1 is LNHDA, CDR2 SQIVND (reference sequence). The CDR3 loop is CASSSGGRGYQPQHF. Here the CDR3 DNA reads TGTGCCAGTAGTTCGGGGGGGAGGGGATATCAGCCCCAGCATTTT.

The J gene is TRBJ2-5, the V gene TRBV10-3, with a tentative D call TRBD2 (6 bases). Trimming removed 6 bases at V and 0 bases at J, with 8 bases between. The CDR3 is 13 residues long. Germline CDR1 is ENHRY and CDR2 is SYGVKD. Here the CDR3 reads CAIRGLDQETQYF. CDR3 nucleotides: TGTGCCATCAGGGGACTCGACCAAGAGACCCAGTACTTC.

The CDR3 region is CASRGLAGLNEQFF. The CDR3 coding sequence is TGTGCCAGCAGGGGACTAGCGGGTCTCAATGAGCAGTTCTTC. The chain joins TRBV2 to TRBJ2-1; 12 bases are a match to TRBD2. With V trimmed by 6 bases and J by 6 bases, 3 bases remained unmatched. CDR3 length: 14 amino acids. The germline CDR1 and CDR2 sequences are SNHLY and FYNNEI.

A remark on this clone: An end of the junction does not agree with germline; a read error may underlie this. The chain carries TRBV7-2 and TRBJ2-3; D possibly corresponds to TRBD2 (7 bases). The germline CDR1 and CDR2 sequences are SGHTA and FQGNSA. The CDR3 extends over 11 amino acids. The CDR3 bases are TGTGCCAGCAGCTCAGTGGGGGGGCCCTCTTTT. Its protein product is CASSSVGGPSF.

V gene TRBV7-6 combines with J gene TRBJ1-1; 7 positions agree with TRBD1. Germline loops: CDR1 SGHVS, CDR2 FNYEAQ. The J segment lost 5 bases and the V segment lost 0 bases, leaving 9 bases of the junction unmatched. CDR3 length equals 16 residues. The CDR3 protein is CASSLAATGSGTEAFF. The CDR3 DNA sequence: TGTGCCAGCAGCTTAGCTGCGACAGGGTCTGGGACTGAAGCTTTCTTT.

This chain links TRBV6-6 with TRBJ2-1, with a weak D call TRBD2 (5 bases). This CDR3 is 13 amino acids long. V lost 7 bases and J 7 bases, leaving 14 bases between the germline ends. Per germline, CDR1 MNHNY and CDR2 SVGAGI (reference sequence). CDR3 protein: CASTVPGWNEQFF. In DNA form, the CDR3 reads TGTGCCAGCACCGTCCCGGGATGGAATGAGCAGTTCTTC.

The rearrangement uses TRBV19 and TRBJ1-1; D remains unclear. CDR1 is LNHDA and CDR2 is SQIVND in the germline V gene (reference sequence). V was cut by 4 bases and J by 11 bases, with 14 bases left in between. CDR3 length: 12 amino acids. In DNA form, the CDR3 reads TGTGCCAGTAGTACTTTAGGCCCGGAGGCTTTCTTT. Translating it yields CASSTLGPEAFF. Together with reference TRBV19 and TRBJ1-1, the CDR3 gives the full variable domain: DGGITQSPKYLFRKEGQNVTLSCEQNLNHDAMYWYRQDPGQGLRLIYYSQIVNDFQKGDIAEGYSVSREKKESFPLTVTSAQKNPTAFYLCASSTLGPEAFFGQGTRLTVV.

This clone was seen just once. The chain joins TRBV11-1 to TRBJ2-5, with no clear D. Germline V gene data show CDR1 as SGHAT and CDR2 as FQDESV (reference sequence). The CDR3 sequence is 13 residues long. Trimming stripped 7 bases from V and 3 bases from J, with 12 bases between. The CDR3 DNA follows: TGTGCCAGCACCGTTTTTGCGGAAGAGACCCAGTACTTC. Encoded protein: CASTVFAEETQYF.

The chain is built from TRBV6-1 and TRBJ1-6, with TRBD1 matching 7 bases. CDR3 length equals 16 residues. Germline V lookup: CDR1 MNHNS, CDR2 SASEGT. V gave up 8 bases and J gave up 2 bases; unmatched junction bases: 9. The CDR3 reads CASGGAGGAYNSPLHF. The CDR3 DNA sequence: TGTGCCAGCGGTGGGGCAGGGGGAGCCTATAATTCACCCCTCCACTTT.

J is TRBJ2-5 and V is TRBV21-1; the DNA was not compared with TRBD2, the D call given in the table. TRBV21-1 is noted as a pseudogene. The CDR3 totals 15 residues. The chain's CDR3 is CASSKEDSGSETQYF. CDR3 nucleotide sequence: TGTGCCAGCAGCAAAGAAGATAGCGGGAGCGAGACCCAGTACTTC.

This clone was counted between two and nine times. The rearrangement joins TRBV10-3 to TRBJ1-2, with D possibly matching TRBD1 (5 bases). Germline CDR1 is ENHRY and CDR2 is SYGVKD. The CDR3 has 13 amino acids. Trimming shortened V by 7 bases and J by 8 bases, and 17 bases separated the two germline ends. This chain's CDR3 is CAINRRAGHGYTF. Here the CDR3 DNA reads TGTGCCATCAACCGACGTGCGGGGCACGGCTACACCTTC.

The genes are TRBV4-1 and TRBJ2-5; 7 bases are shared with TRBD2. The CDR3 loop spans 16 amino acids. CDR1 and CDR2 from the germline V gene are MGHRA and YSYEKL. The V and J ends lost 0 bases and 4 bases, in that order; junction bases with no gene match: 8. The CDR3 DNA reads TGCGCCAGCAGCCAAGAAGGTTGGGCTAGCGGAGAGACCCAGTACTTC. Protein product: CASSQEGWASGETQYF.

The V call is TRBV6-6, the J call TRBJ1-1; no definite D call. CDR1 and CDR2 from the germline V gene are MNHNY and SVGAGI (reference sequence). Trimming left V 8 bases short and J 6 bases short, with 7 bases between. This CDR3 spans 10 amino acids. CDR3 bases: TGTGCCAGCGGCCTGTCTGAAGCTTTCTTT. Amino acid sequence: CASGLSEAFF.

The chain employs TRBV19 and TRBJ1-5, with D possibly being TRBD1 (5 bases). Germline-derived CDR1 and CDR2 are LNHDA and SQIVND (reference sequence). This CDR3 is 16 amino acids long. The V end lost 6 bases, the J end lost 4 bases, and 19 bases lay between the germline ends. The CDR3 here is CASRATPGRTNQPQHF. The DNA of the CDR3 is TGTGCCAGTAGAGCAACCCCCGGGCGGACAAATCAGCCCCAGCATTTT.

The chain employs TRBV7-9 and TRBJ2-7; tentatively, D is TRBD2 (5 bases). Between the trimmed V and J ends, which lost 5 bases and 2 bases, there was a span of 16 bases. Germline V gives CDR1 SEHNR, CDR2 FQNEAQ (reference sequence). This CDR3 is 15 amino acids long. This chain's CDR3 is CASSRGSTGTYEQYF. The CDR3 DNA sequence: TGTGCCAGCAGCAGAGGATCGACGGGGACCTACGAGCAGTACTTC.